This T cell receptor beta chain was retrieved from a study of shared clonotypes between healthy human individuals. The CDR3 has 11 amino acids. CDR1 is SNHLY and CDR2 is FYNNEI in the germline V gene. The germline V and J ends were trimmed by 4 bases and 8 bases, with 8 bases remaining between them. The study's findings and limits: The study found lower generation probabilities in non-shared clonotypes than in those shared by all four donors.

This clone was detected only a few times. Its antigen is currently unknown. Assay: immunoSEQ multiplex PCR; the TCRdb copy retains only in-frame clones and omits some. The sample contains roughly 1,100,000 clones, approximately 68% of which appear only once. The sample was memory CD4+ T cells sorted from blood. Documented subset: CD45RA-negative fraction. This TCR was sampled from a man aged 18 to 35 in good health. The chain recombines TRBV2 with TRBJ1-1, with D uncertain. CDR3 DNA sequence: TGTGCCAGCAGTGCCGGGATGGAAGCTTTCTTT. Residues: CASSAGMEAFF.